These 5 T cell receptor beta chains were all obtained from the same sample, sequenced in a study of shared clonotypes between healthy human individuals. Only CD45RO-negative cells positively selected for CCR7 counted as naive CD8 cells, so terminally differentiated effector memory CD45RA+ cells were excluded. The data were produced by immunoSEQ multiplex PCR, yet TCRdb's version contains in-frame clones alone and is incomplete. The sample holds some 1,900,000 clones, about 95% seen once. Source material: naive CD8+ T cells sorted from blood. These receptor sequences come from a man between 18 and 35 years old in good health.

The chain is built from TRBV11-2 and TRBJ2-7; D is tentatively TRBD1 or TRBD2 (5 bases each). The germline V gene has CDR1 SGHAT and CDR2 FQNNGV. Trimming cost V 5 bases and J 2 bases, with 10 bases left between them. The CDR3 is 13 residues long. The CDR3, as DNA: TGTGCCAGCAGCCGGGACGGTACCTACGAGCAGTACTTC. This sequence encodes CASSRDGTYEQYF.

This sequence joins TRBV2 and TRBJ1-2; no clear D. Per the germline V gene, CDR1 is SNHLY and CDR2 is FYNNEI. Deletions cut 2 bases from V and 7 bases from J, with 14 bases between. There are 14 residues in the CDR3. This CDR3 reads CASSESEGSGGYTF. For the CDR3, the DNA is TGTGCCAGCAGTGAATCGGAGGGATCGGGTGGCTACACCTTC.

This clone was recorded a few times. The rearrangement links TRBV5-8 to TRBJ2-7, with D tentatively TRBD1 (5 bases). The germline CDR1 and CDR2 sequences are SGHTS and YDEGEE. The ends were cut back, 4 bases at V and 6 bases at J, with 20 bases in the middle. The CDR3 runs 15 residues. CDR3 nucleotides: TGTGCCAGCAGCCACCTCGACAGTGCGCGCCCCGAGCAGTACTTC. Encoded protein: CASSHLDSARPEQYF.

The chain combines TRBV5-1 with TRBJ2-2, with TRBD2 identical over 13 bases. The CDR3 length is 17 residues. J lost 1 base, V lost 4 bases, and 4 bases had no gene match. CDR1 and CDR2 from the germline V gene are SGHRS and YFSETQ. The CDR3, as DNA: TGCGCCAGCAGCGCCGGACTAGCGGGGGTGAACACCGGGGAGCTGTTTTTT. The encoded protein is CASSAGLAGVNTGELFF.

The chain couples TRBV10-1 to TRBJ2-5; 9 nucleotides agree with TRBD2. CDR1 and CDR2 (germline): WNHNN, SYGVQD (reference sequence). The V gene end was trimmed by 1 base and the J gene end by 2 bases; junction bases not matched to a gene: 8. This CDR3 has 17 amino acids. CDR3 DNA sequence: TGCGCCAGCAGTGAGTGGCCTAGCGGGGAACCTCAAGAGACCCAGTACTTC. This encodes CASSEWPSGEPQETQYF.